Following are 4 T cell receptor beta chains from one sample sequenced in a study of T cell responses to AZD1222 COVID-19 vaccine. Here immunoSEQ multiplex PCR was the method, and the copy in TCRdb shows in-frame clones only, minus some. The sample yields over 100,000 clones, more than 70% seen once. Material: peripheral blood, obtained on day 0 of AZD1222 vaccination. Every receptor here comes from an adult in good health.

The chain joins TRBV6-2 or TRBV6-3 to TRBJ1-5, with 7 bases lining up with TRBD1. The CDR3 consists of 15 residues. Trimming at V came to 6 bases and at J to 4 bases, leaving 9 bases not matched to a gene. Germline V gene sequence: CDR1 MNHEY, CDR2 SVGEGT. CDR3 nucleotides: TGTGCCAGCAGCCCGGGACAGACTTTTAATCAGCCCCAGCATTTT. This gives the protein CASSPGQTFNQPQHF.

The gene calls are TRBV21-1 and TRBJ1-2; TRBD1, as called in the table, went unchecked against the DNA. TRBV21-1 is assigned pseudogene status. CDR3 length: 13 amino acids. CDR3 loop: CASSKARQYGYTF. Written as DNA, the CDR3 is TGTGCCAGCAGCAAAGCCAGACAGTATGGCTACACCTTC.

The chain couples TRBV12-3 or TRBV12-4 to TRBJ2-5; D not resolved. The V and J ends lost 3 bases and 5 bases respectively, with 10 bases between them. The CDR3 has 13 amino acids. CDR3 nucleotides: TGTGCCAGCAGTTTCAACTTGAGGGAGACCCAGTACTTC. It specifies CASSFNLRETQYF.

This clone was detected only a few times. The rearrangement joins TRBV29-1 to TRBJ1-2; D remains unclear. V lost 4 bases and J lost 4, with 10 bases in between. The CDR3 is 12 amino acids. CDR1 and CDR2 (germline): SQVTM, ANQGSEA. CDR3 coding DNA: TGCAGCGTTGGAGAGTTGGGCTATGGCTACACCTTC. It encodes CSVGELGYGYTF.